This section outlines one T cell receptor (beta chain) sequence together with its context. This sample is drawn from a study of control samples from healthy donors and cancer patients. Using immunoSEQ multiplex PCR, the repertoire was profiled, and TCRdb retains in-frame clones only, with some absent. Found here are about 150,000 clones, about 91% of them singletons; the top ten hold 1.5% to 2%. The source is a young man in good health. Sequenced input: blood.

CDR3 protein: CASSPDRVYGYTF. The CDR3, as DNA: TGTGCCAGCAGCCCCGACAGAGTCTATGGCTACACCTTC. V usage is TRBV6-5 and J usage is TRBJ1-2, with D maybe TRBD1 (5 bases). V lost 6 bases and J 4 bases, leaving 12 bases between the germline ends. This CDR3 has 13 amino acids. Germline V lookup: CDR1 MNHEY, CDR2 SVGAGI.